The 32 T cell receptor beta chains given below trace back to one sample, sequenced in a study of regulatory T cells in long-lasting Graves disease. HTBI primers from iRepertoire and Arm-PCR of CDR3 regions yielded the TCR beta libraries. TCRdb passed the multiplex PCR reads through MiXCR, listing each CDR3 protein once. This repertoire shows about 660,000 distinct CDR3 sequences, about 32% found once; its top ten account for roughly 40%. Time point specified: persistent/refractory GD, antithyroid drugs over 5 years with positive TRAb. The TCR library used RNA extracted from PBMCs. The sequenced sample was peripheral blood mononuclear cells (PBMCs), obtained when the disease was refractory, from a patient treated with antithyroid drugs. The receptors shown here come from a female donor with Graves disease.

This CDR3 is CASNPLTPGGYYGYTF. CDR3 nucleotide sequence: TGTGCCAGCAACCCCCTTACGCCAGGGGGATACTATGGCTACACCTTC. This sequence joins TRBV7-9 and TRBJ1-2, with 7 bases identical to TRBD1. The CDR3 consists of 16 residues. Germline values: CDR1 SEHNR, CDR2 FQNEAQ (reference sequence). V trimming: 7 bases; J trimming: 3 bases; junction bases outside the gene matches: 14. Full variable domain (missing parts from reference TRBV7-9 and TRBJ1-2): DTGVSQNPRHKITKRGQNVTFRCDPISEHNRLYWYRQTLGQGPEFLTYFQNEAQLEKSRLLSDRFSAERPKGSFSTLEIQRTEQGDSAMYLCASNPLTPGGYYGYTFGSGTRLTVV.

This clonotype has only a few counts. The CDR3 DNA sequence: TGCAGTGCTAGATCCGCCATTGTATCAGAGACCCAGTACTTC. Its translation is CSARSAIVSETQYF. The V and J genes are TRBV20-1 and TRBJ2-5; D unresolved. This CDR3 is 14 amino acids long. Per germline, CDR1 DFQATT and CDR2 SNEGSKA (reference sequence). The V gene lost 2 bases and the J gene lost 4 bases, with 14 bases spanning the gap.

The genes are TRBV9 and TRBJ2-2; a weak D match, TRBD2 (6 bases). CDR3 length equals 13 residues. The germline gives CDR1 SGDLS, CDR2 YYNGEE. The ends were cut back, 0 bases at V and 13 bases at J, with 13 bases in the middle. The CDR3 bases are TGTGCCAGCAGCGTAGAAGGGCGGGAAGCGCTGTTTTTT. It translates to CASSVEGREALFF.

The V and J genes are TRBV6-1 and TRBJ1-2; no firm D call. Germline assignment: CDR1 MNHNS and CDR2 SASEGT. The length of the CDR3 is 15 residues. Deletions cut 1 base from V and 5 bases from J, with 14 bases between. The CDR3 DNA reads as TGTGCCAGCAGTGAAGTCCCCCAGCCAAGTTATGGCTACACCTTC. Amino acid sequence: CASSEVPQPSYGYTF.

As to this clonotype: An end of the junction does not agree with germline; a read error may underlie this. The J gene is TRBJ1-1, the V gene TRBV2; 7 positions agree with TRBD1. The CDR3 is 11 residues long. Germline assignment: CDR1 SNHLY and CDR2 FYNNEI. Written as DNA, the CDR3 is TGTACCAGCAGGATCAGGGGGGAAGCTTTCTTT. It yields the protein CTSRIRGEAFF. The entire variable domain, with the rest obtained from reference TRBV2 and TRBJ1-1, is as follows: EPEVTQTPSHQVTQMGQEVILRCVPISNHLYFYWYRQILGQKVEFLVSFYNNEISEKSEIFDDQFSVERPDGSNFTLKIRSTKLEDSAMYFCTSRIRGEAFFGQGTRLTVV.

The DNA for the CDR3 is TGTGCCAGCAGTCACCCGACACGTCTCTACGAGCAGTACTTC. Encoded protein: CASSHPTRLYEQYF. V gene TRBV6-5 combines with J gene TRBJ2-7; D uncertain. The CDR3 sequence is 14 residues long. Germline V gives CDR1 MNHEY, CDR2 SVGAGI. Trimming took off 5 bases at V and 3 bases at J, with 14 bases between the two ends.

Only a few counts were recorded for this clonotype. The chain combines TRBV20-1 with TRBJ1-5, with D unresolved. CDR3 length: 14 amino acids. Germline V CDR1 and CDR2: DFQATT, SNEGSKA (reference sequence). The germline V and J ends were trimmed by 6 bases and 2 bases, with 14 bases remaining between them. The CDR3 DNA reads TGCAGTGCAACCGAGGGCAGTCGCAATCAGCCCCAGCATTTT. Protein product: CSATEGSRNQPQHF.

This clonotype has only one observation. The V gene is TRBV5-6, the J gene TRBJ2-3; the D gene could be TRBD1 or TRBD2 (5 bases each). V was cut by 0 bases and J by 5 bases, with 13 bases left in between. Germline CDR1 SGHDT, CDR2 YYEEEE. This CDR3 is built from 15 residues. In DNA form, the CDR3 reads TGTGCCAGCAGCTTGGTTGGGGGTAGGGTAGATACGCAGTATTTT. It translates to CASSLVGGRVDTQYF. The entire variable domain, with the rest obtained from reference TRBV5-6 and TRBJ2-3, is as follows: DAGVTQSPTHLIKTRGQQVTLRCSPKSGHDTVSWYQQALGQGPQFIFQYYEEEERQRGNFPDRFSGHQFPNYSSELNVNALLLGDSALYLCASSLVGGRVDTQYFGPGTRLTVL.

The chain links TRBV14 to TRBJ1-6; tentatively, D is TRBD1 (6 bases). Trimming shortened V by 3 bases and J by 10 bases, and 16 bases separated the two germline ends. The CDR3 runs to 15 residues. CDR1 and CDR2 (germline): SGHDN, FVKESK. The CDR3 spells CASSQTTGIGSPLHF. The DNA of the CDR3 is TGTGCCAGCAGCCAGACAACAGGGATCGGATCACCCCTCCACTTT.

This clonotype turned up a few times. One end of the junction is discordant with germline, which a read error may explain. The chain employs TRBV12-3 or TRBV12-4 and TRBJ1-1; D is perhaps TRBD1 (6 bases). CDR3 length equals 13 residues. The CDR3 nucleotides read TGTGCCAGCAGTAGAACAGGGAACCCTGAAGCTTTCTTT. Encoded protein: CASSRTGNPEAFF.

The chain uses TRBV19 and TRBJ2-2; 12 bases fit TRBD2. CDR3 length: 15 residues. Germline V CDR1 and CDR2: LNHDA, SQIVND (reference sequence). Trimming at V came to 5 bases and at J to 9 bases, leaving 7 bases not matched to a gene. CDR3 in DNA: TGTGCCAGTAGTCCCTTACTAGCGGGAGGATGGGAGCTGTTTTTT. This gives the protein CASSPLLAGGWELFF. Using reference TRBV19 and TRBJ2-2 for the parts outside the CDR3, the full variable domain is DGGITQSPKYLFRKEGQNVTLSCEQNLNHDAMYWYRQDPGQGLRLIYYSQIVNDFQKGDIAEGYSVSREKKESFPLTVTSAQKNPTAFYLCASSPLLAGGWELFFGEGSRLTVL.

The chain employs TRBV19 and TRBJ1-5; no clear D. Germline CDR1 LNHDA, CDR2 SQIVND (reference sequence). This CDR3 contains 13 residues. The germline V and J ends were trimmed by 3 bases and 2 bases, with 5 bases remaining between them. Here the CDR3 reads CASSIRRNQPQHF. CDR3 in DNA: TGTGCCAGTAGTATTCGTCGCAATCAGCCCCAGCATTTT.

Only a few counts were recorded for this clonotype. The gene calls are TRBV9 and TRBJ2-2; 8 bases agree with TRBD2. CDR1 SGDLS and CDR2 YYNGEE come from the germline V gene. The ends lost 0 bases at V and 8 bases at J; junction bases unmatched: 6. The CDR3 consists of 15 residues. CDR3 loop: CASSVAGLDHGELFF. The CDR3 DNA sequence: TGTGCCAGCAGCGTAGCGGGACTAGATCATGGGGAGCTGTTTTTT.

The table lists this clonotype with a few counts. The V gene is TRBV2, the J gene TRBJ1-3; D remains unclear. Germline V gene data show CDR1 as SNHLY and CDR2 as FYNNEI. V was clipped by 6 bases and J by 6 bases, with 15 bases between them. The CDR3 contains 14 residues. The DNA for the CDR3 is TGTGCCAGCAGGATGACAAGCTACCCAAACACCATATATTTT. This translates into CASRMTSYPNTIYF. The full variable domain, its missing parts supplied by reference TRBV2 and TRBJ1-3, is EPEVTQTPSHQVTQMGQEVILRCVPISNHLYFYWYRQILGQKVEFLVSFYNNEISEKSEIFDDQFSVERPDGSNFTLKIRSTKLEDSAMYFCASRMTSYPNTIYFGEGSWLTVV.

This clonotype was seen ten or more times. The chain recombines TRBV27 with TRBJ1-2, with 7 bases that match TRBD1. The CDR3 has 14 residues. In germline, CDR1 is MNHEY, CDR2 SMNVEV (reference sequence). With V trimmed by 0 bases and J by 3 bases, 1 base remained unmatched. Here the CDR3 reads CASSLSDRDYGYTF. The CDR3 nucleotides are TGTGCCAGCAGTTTATCCGACAGGGACTATGGCTACACCTTC.

The chain uses TRBV13 and TRBJ1-1; D may be TRBD1 (5 bases). The ends were cut back, 4 bases at V and 0 bases at J, with 12 bases in the middle. The CDR3 is 15 residues long. The germline CDR1 and CDR2 sequences are PRHDT and FYEKMQ (reference sequence). CDR3 coding DNA: TGTGCCAGCAGCTCTCGGGACGGGATGAACACTGAAGCTTTCTTT. Translating it yields CASSSRDGMNTEAFF.

This clonotype was recorded at least ten times. V and J are TRBV12-3 or TRBV12-4 and TRBJ1-2; 9 nucleotides align to TRBD1. This CDR3 comprises 15 residues. V lost 5 bases to trimming and J lost 4 bases; unmatched junction nucleotides: 8. Here the CDR3 DNA reads TGTGCCAGCAGTGTGGACAGGGGCACAGGCTATGGCTACACCTTC. It translates to CASSVDRGTGYGYTF.

V is TRBV7-2 and J is TRBJ2-2, with 15 nucleotides matching TRBD2. V dropped 5 bases and J dropped 8; count of bases not matched to a gene: 9. The germline CDR1 and CDR2 sequences are SGHTA and FQGNSA. This CDR3 region has 17 residues. The CDR3 sequence is CASSPPGLAGGIGELFF. Written as DNA, the CDR3 is TGTGCCAGCAGCCCACCTGGACTAGCGGGAGGGATAGGGGAGCTGTTTTTT.

In its sample, this clonotype was seen a few times. The chain couples TRBV2 to TRBJ1-5; 9 bases match TRBD1. Looked up from germline, CDR1 is SNHLY and CDR2 is FYNNEI. The CDR3 covers 15 residues. With 7 bases clipped from V and 8 bases from J, the junction kept 12 bases outside the gene matches. This CDR3 is CASKEWDRVYEPQHF. For the CDR3, the DNA is TGTGCCAGCAAGGAGTGGGACAGGGTGTATGAGCCCCAGCATTTT.

The rearrangement uses TRBV20-1 and TRBJ2-5; TRBD2 aligns across 9 bases. The CDR3 is 12 amino acids. Germline V gives CDR1 DFQATT, CDR2 SNEGSKA (reference sequence). The trim removed 8 bases at V and 5 bases at J, leaving 6 bases unmatched. This chain's CDR3 is CSFSGSWETQYF. For the CDR3, the DNA is TGCAGTTTTAGCGGGAGTTGGGAGACCCAGTACTTC.

CDR3 loop: CSARESGISYNEQFF. The DNA of the CDR3 is TGCAGTGCTAGAGAAAGTGGCATCTCCTACAATGAGCAGTTCTTC. This chain links TRBV20-1 with TRBJ2-1; D gene unclear. The CDR3 spans 15 residues. Per the germline V gene, CDR1 is DFQATT and CDR2 is SNEGSKA (reference sequence). The V end was cut by 0 bases, the J end by 0 bases, with 9 bases between.

This clonotype was observed a few times. The chain has TRBV24-1 and TRBJ2-1, with a tentative D call TRBD1 (5 bases). Germline V gene data show CDR1 as KGHDR and CDR2 as SFDVKD. The V end lost 3 bases, the J end lost 4 bases, and 12 bases lay between the germline ends. This CDR3 has 15 amino acids. The CDR3 loop reads CATSDPRQYYNEQFF. The CDR3 region has the DNA TGTGCCACCAGTGATCCCCGACAGTATTACAATGAGCAGTTCTTC.

This chain joins TRBV6-5 and TRBJ2-7; a weak D match, TRBD2 (6 bases). The CDR3 loop spans 13 amino acids. In germline, CDR1 is MNHEY, CDR2 SVGAGI. V was cut by 0 bases and J by 5 bases, with 8 bases left in between. CDR3 in amino acids: CASSYSGGNEQYF. The DNA of the CDR3 is TGTGCCAGCAGTTACTCCGGGGGTAACGAGCAGTACTTC.

The chain couples TRBV29-1 to TRBJ1-1; the D gene is possibly TRBD1 (5 bases). V gave up 3 bases and J gave up 5 bases, with 10 bases separating them. This CDR3 is built from 12 residues. Germline lookup yields CDR1 SQVTM and CDR2 ANQGSEA. The CDR3 DNA is TGCAGCGTTGAGGGGGAAGTAACTGAAGCTTTCTTT. This sequence encodes CSVEGEVTEAFF. Based on the CDR3 plus reference TRBV29-1 and TRBJ1-1, the full variable domain is SAVISQKPSRDICQRGTSLTIQCQVDSQVTMMFWYRQQPGQSLTLIATANQGSEATYESGFVIDKFPISRPNLTFSTLTVSNMSPEDSSIYLCSVEGEVTEAFFGQGTRLTVV.

The chain uses TRBV6-1 and TRBJ1-4; D unresolved. V lost 2 bases and J 10 bases, leaving 14 bases between the germline ends. The CDR3 length is 14 residues. The germline gives CDR1 MNHNS, CDR2 SASEGT. CDR3 loop: CASSESGSVGKLFF. As DNA, the CDR3 is TGTGCCAGCAGTGAATCGGGCTCCGTTGGAAAACTGTTTTTT.

In this sample, this clonotype turned up a few times. The rearrangement links TRBV11-3 to TRBJ2-2; tentative D call: TRBD2 (6 bases). CDR1 and CDR2 (germline): SGHNT, YENEEA. This CDR3 is 14 amino acids long. The ends were cut back, 2 bases at V and 6 bases at J, with 10 bases in the middle. The CDR3 DNA is TGTGCCAGCAGCTTATCAAGGGAGGCCGGGGAGCTGTTTTTT. Encoded protein: CASSLSREAGELFF.

The rearrangement joins TRBV3-1 to TRBJ2-5, with D possibly being TRBD2 (5 bases). V dropped 0 bases and J dropped 2 bases, with 10 bases sitting between them. CDR3 length equals 15 residues. Germline CDR1 and CDR2: LGHDT and YNNKEL (reference sequence). For the CDR3, the DNA is TGTGCCAGCAGCCAAGAGGCGGGCCGACAAGAGACCCAGTACTTC. This encodes CASSQEAGRQETQYF.

This rearrangement joins TRBV7-9 to TRBJ2-1; a weak D match, TRBD2 (6 bases). CDR1 and CDR2 (germline): SEHNR, FQNEAQ (reference sequence). The CDR3 covers 16 residues. The ends were cut back, 5 bases at V and 4 bases at J, with 18 bases in the middle. The CDR3 nucleotides are TGTGCCAGCAGCGCCGAAGGGCTAGCGTCTTACAATGAGCAGTTCTTC. Its translation: CASSAEGLASYNEQFF.

This clonotype has at least ten counts. This sequence joins TRBV6-5 and TRBJ1-2, with D maybe TRBD1 (5 bases). Trimming removed 3 bases at V and 0 bases at J, with 11 bases between. The CDR3 length is 15 residues. CDR1 MNHEY and CDR2 SVGAGI come from the germline V gene. CDR3 sequence (DNA): TGTGCCAGCAGTTATGATTTCAGGGCTAACTATGGCTACACCTTC. As protein: CASSYDFRANYGYTF.

A few counts support this clonotype. The CDR3 sequence: CASSLGRSLSGRFETQYF. CDR3 bases: TGTGCCAGCAGCTTAGGCCGGAGCCTGAGCGGGAGATTCGAGACCCAGTACTTC. This sequence joins TRBV13 and TRBJ2-5, with 8 bases fitting TRBD2. The CDR3 runs 18 residues. Germline CDR1 and CDR2: PRHDT and FYEKMQ (reference sequence). V gave up 0 bases and J gave up 5 bases; unmatched junction bases: 14. The whole variable domain, filled in from reference TRBV13 and TRBJ2-5, reads AAGVIQSPRHLIKEKRETATLKCYPIPRHDTVYWYQQGPGQDPQFLISFYEKMQSDKGSIPDRFSAQQFSDYHSELNMSSLELGDSALYFCASSLGRSLSGRFETQYFGPGTRLLVL.

V is TRBV25-1 and J is TRBJ1-4, with TRBD1 identical over 7 bases. V lost 3 bases, J lost 8 bases, and 6 bases stayed unmatched. Germline CDR1 and CDR2: MGHDK and SYGVNS. The CDR3 has 14 residues. This chain's CDR3 is CASSDLGQAEKLFF. Here the CDR3 DNA reads TGTGCCAGCAGTGATCTCGGACAGGCCGAAAAACTGTTTTTT.

This clonotype has just a few counts. One junction end disagrees with the germline gene, perhaps due to a read error. The rearrangement joins TRBV20-1 to TRBJ2-4, with 14 nucleotides matching TRBD2. This CDR3 is built from 15 residues. The germline V gene has CDR1 DFQATT and CDR2 SNEGSKA (reference sequence). CDR3 region: CSASTSGRANNIQYF. The CDR3 DNA reads as TGCAGTGCGTCGACTAGCGGGAGGGCCAATAACATTCAGTACTTC.